A selection of T cell receptor beta chains follows, all from one sample in a study of blood T cell repertoires in COVID-19. The repertoire was sequenced with immunoSEQ multiplex PCR; TCRdb's copy has only in-frame clones and lacks some. Of hundreds of thousands of clones listed, 70% to 90% are singletons. The sample comprised PBMCs or T cells enriched from blood (not recorded which). Receptors were obtained from a woman in her late teens or twenties who had been exposed to COVID-19. CDR3s include the opening cysteine and the closing phenylalanine or tryptophan. Fields, in order: J gene, D gene, clone size, V gene, CDR3 DNA, CDR3 protein. D genes are given only for firm matches. Clone size, where shown, is once, few, many, or a class for clones that have expanded.

TRBJ2-7,NA,once,TRBV28,TGTGCCAGCAGTTCCCCACAGGACAGTGAGCAGTACTTC,CASSSPQDSEQYF
TRBJ2-1,TRBD2,NA,TRBV2,TGTGCCAGCAGTGTCCCTAGCGGGGGGGGTTACAATGAGCAGTTCTTC,CASSVPSGGGYNEQFF
TRBJ2-1,TRBD1,NA,TRBV6-5,TGTGCCAGCAGCCGACAGGGGAATGAGCAGTTCTTC,CASSRQGNEQFF
TRBJ1-1,NA,NA,TRBV2,TGTGCCAGCGAATCGGGGGCTGAAGCTTTCTTT,CASESGAEAFF
TRBJ2-1,TRBD2,NA,TRBV5-1,TGCGCCGGGGCCCGGGAGGGGAGAGAATACAATGAGCAGTTCTTC,CAGAREGREYNEQFF
TRBJ2-3,TRBD2,NA,TRBV19,TGTGCCAGTAGTAAAAGCGGGAGGGCCTCAGGAGATACGCAGTATTTT,CASSKSGRASGDTQYF
TRBJ1-5,NA,NA,TRBV7-9,TGTGCCAGCAGCCAACCAGCGCAGCCCCAGCATTTT,CASSQPAQPQHF
TRBJ2-1,NA,NA,TRBV24-1,TGTGCCACCAGTGATCCGCGGGTGGCCTCTTTTAATGAGCAGTTCTTC,CATSDPRVASFNEQFF
TRBJ2-1,NA,NA,TRBV4-3,TGCGCCAGCAGCCAAATTGGCAGGGGCTACAATGAGCAGTTCTTC,CASSQIGRGYNEQFF
TRBJ2-2,NA,once,TRBV9,TGTGCCAGCAGCGTAGTAACCGGGGAGCTGTTTTTT,CASSVVTGELFF
TRBJ1-5,NA,NA,TRBV28,TGTGCCAGCAGTTTAGGGCTCGGCGGGAGCAATCAGCCCCAGCATTTT,CASSLGLGGSNQPQHF
TRBJ2-5,TRBD2,once,TRBV4-2,TGTGCCAGCAGCCAAGAACGGTTGGACTCCGCGGGAGGAACCCAGTACTTC,CASSQERLDSAGGTQYF
TRBJ1-4,NA,NA,TRBV7-2,TGTGCCAGCAGCTTAGTCTCGAGTGAAAAACTGTTTTTT,CASSLVSSEKLFF
TRBJ2-1,TRBD2,NA,TRBV27,TGTGCCAGCAGTTCAGCGGGAAACGCGGGCAATGAGCAGTTCTTC,CASSSAGNAGNEQFF
TRBJ2-7,NA,NA,TRBV4-1,TGCGCCAGCAGCCAAGATATTCAGGCCCTAAGCTCCTACGAGCAGTACTTC,CASSQDIQALSSYEQYF
TRBJ2-4,TRBD2,few,TRBV14,TGTGCCAGCAGCCAAATGGGGACTAGCTCTATCATTCAGTACTTC,CASSQMGTSSIIQYF
TRBJ1-1,NA,once,TRBV29-1,TGCAGCGTTGCCAGACAGGACACTGAAGCTTTCTTT,CSVARQDTEAFF
TRBJ2-7,TRBD1,NA,TRBV19,TGTGCCAGTAGTCTCCGACAGGGGACAACGGACGAGCAGTACTTC,CASSLRQGTTDEQYF
TRBJ1-2,TRBD1,NA,TRBV7-2,TGTGCCAGCGGATTAGGGACGGACAGGCGAGGGGCTAACTATGGCTACACCTTC,CASGLGTDRRGANYGYTF
TRBJ1-2,NA,NA,TRBV28,TGTGCCAGCAGTTCCGGACAGTTCTATGTCTACACCTTC,CASSSGQFYVYTF
TRBJ1-2,NA,few,TRBV7-2,TGTGCCAGCAGCTTACAACAGAACTATGGCTACACCTTC,CASSLQQNYGYTF
TRBJ1-1,NA,NA,TRBV11-2,TGTGCCAGCAGCCTCGGAACGGGAGCGACTGAAGCTTTCTTT,CASSLGTGATEAFF
TRBJ2-7,NA,NA,TRBV7-2,TGTGCCAGCAGCCACGGGGCGGGGTACGAGCAGTACTTC,CASSHGAGYEQYF
TRBJ2-1,TRBD2,NA,TRBV2,TGTGCCAGCAGTGAAGGACCCCTTAGCGGGACCTTGGATGAGCAGTTCTTC,CASSEGPLSGTLDEQFF
TRBJ1-2,NA,NA,TRBV5-1,TGCGCCAGCAGACCAGGCCAGGGAAACTATGGCTACACCTTC,CASRPGQGNYGYTF
TRBJ1-4,NA,few,TRBV18,TGTGCCAGCTCACCTAAGCGGGCTTCAGAAGAAAAACTGTTTTTT,CASSPKRASEEKLFF
TRBJ2-3,TRBD1,NA,TRBV29-1,TGCAGCGTAGGGGACAGATTTGCGGATACGCAGTATTTT,CSVGDRFADTQYF
TRBJ1-1,TRBD1,few,TRBV3-1/TRBV3-2,TGTGCCAGCAGCCAGGGCGGAACAGGGGTTGAAGCTTTCTTT,CASSQGGTGVEAFF
TRBJ2-1,NA,NA,TRBV28,TGTGCCAGCAGTTTAGTCGTGAGCAATGAGCAGTTCTTC,CASSLVVSNEQFF
TRBJ2-1,TRBD2,NA,TRBV27,TGTGCCAGCAGTCTAGCGGGGGGGTCCTACAATGAGCAGTTCTTC,CASSLAGGSYNEQFF
TRBJ1-2,NA,NA,TRBV15,TGTGCCACCAGCAGAGACCTCCCCGCCACATCCGCTAACTATGGCTACACCTTC,CATSRDLPATSANYGYTF
TRBJ2-7,TRBD1,NA,TRBV7-8,TGTGCCAGCAGCCCCGGTGGGACAGAAGCCTACGAGCAGTACTTC,CASSPGGTEAYEQYF
TRBJ1-6,NA,NA,TRBV11-2,TGTGCCAGCAGCTTCTCGTCACCCCTCCACTTT,CASSFSSPLHF
TRBJ2-5,NA,once,TRBV18,TGTGCCAGCTCACCATGGACAGACGAGACCCAGTACTTC,CASSPWTDETQYF
TRBJ1-5,NA,NA,TRBV28,TGTGCCAGCAGGACCTTGGGAGGGGCAGCCTATAATCAGCCCCAGCATTTT,CASRTLGGAAYNQPQHF
TRBJ1-4,TRBD1,NA,TRBV4-2,TGTGCCAGCAGCCAAAGGACAGGGAATGAAAAACTGTTTTTT,CASSQRTGNEKLFF